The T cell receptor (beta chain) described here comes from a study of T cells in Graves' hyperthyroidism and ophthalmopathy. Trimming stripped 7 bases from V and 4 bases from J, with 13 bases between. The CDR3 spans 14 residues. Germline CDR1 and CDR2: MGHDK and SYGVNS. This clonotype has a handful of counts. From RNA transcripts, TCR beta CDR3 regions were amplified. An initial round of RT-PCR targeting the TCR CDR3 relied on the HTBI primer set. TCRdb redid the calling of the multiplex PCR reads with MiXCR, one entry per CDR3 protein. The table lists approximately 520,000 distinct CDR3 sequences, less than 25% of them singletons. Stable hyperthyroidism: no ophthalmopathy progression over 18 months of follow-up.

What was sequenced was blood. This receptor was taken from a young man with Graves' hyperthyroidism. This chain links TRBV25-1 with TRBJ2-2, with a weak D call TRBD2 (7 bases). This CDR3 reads CASKGGGGTGELFF. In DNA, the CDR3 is TGTGCCAGCAAGGGGGGCGGGGGCACCGGGGAGCTGTTTTTT.